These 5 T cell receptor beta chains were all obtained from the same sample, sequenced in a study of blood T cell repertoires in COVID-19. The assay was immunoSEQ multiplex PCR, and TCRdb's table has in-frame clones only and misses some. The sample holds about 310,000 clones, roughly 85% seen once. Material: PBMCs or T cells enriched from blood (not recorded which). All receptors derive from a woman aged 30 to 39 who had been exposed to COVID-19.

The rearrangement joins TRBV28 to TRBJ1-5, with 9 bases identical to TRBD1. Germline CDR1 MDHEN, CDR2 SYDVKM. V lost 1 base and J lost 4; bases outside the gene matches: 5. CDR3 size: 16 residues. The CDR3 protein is CASSLFLGQGNQPQHF. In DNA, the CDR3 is TGTGCCAGCAGTTTATTTCTGGGACAGGGAAATCAGCCCCAGCATTTT.

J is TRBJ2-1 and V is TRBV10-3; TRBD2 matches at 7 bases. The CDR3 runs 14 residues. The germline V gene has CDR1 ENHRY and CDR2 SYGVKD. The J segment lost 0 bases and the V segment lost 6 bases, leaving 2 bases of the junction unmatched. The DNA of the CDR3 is TGTGCCATCAGGGGCGGGAGCTCCTACAATGAGCAGTTCTTC. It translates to CAIRGGSSYNEQFF.

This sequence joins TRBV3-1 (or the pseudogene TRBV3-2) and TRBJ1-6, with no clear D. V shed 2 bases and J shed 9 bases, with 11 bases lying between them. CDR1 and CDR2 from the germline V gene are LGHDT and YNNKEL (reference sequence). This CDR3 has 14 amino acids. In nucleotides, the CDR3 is TGTGCCAGCAGCCAACGCGGGAGAGCTTCACCCCTCCACTTT. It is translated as CASSQRGRASPLHF.

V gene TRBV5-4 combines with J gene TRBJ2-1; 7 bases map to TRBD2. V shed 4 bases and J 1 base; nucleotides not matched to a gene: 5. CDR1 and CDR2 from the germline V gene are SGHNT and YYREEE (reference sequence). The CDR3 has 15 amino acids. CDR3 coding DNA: TGTGCCAGCAGCATACTAGCGACTTCCTACAATGAGCAGTTCTTC. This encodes CASSILATSYNEQFF.

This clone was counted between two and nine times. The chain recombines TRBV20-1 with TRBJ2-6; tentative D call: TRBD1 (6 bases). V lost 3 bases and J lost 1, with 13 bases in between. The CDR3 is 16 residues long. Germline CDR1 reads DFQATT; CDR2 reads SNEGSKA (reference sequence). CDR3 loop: CSASRDKGSGANVLTF. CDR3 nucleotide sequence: TGCAGTGCTAGTCGGGACAAGGGGTCTGGGGCCAACGTCCTGACTTTC.